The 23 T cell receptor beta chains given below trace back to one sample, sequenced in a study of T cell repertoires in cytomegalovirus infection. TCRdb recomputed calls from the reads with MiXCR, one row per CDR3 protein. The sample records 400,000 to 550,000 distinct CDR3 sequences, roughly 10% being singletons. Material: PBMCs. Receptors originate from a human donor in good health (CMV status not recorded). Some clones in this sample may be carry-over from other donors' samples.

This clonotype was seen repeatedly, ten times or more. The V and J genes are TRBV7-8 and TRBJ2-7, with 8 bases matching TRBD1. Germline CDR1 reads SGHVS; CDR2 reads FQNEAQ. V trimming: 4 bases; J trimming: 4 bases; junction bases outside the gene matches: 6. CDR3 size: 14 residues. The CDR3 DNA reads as TGTGCCAGCAGCTCCCGGGACAGGTGGTACGAGCAGTACTTC. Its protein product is CASSSRDRWYEQYF.

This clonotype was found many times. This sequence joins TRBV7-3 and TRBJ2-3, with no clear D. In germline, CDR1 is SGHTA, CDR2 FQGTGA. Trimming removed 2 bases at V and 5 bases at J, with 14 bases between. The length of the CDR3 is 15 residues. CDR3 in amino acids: CASSLGRGPQDTQYF. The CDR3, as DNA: TGTGCCAGCAGCTTAGGGCGCGGACCCCAAGATACGCAGTATTTT.

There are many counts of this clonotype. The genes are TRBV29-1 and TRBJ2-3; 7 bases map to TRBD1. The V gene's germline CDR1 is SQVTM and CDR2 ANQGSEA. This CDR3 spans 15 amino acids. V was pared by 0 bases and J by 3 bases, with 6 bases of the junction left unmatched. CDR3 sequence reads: CSVEELQGRTDTQYF. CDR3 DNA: TGCAGCGTTGAAGAACTACAGGGGCGGACAGATACGCAGTATTTT.

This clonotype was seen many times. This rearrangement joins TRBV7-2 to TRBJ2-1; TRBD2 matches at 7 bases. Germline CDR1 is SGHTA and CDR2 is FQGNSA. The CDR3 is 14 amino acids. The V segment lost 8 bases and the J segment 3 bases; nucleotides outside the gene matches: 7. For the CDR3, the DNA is TGTGCCAGCTTGAGGGCGGGAGACTACAATGAGCAGTTCTTC. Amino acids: CASLRAGDYNEQFF.

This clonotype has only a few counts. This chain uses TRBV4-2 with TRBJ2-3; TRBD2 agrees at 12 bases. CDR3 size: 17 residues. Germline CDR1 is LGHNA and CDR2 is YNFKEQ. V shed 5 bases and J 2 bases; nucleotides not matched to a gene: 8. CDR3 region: CASSYSTSGGLTDTQYF. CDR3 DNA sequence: TGTGCCAGCAGCTACTCGACTAGCGGGGGACTCACAGATACGCAGTATTTT.

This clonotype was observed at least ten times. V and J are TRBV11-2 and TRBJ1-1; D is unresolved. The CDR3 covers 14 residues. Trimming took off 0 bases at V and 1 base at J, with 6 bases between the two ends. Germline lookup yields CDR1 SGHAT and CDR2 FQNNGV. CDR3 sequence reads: CASSLEVPNTEAFF. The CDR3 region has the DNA TGTGCCAGCAGCTTAGAAGTACCGAACACTGAAGCTTTCTTT.

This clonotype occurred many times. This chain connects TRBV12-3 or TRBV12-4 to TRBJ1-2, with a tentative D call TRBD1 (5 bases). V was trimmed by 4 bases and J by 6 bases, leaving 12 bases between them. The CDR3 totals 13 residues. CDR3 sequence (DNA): TGTGCCAGCAGTTCCCGGGGACTGAATGGCTACACCTTC. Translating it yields CASSSRGLNGYTF.

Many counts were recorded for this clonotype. Written as DNA, the CDR3 is TGTGCCACCCTAAGGGGCGGGAGGGCACAAGATACGCAGTATTTT. This translates into CATLRGGRAQDTQYF. This chain uses TRBV6-1 with TRBJ2-3, with TRBD2 identical over 9 bases. The CDR3 extends over 15 amino acids. The junction had 13 bases not matched to a gene; V was cut back by 10 bases and J by 5 bases. Germline V CDR1 and CDR2: MNHNS, SASEGT.

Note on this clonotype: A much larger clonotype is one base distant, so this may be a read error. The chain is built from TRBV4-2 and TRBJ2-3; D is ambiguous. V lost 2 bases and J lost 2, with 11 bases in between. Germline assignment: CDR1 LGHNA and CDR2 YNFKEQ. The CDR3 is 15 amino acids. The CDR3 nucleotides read TGTGCCAGCAGCCAATCTCAGCAGGCCACAGATACGCAGTATTTT. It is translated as CASSQSQQATDTQYF.

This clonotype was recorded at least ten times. In DNA, the CDR3 is TGTGCCATCAGTGAGGTAGACAGGGCCTATGGCTACACCTTC. It translates to CAISEVDRAYGYTF. V usage is TRBV10-3 and J usage is TRBJ1-2, with 7 bases that match TRBD1. CDR1 is ENHRY and CDR2 is SYGVKD in the germline V gene. V shed 2 bases and J 4 bases; nucleotides not matched to a gene: 4. The CDR3 is made up of 14 amino acids.

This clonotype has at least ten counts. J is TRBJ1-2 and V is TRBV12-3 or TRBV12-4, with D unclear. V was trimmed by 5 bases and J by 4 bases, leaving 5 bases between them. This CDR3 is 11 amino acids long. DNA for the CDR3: TGTGCCAGCAGTGTGGGCTATGGCTACACCTTC. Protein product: CASSVGYGYTF.

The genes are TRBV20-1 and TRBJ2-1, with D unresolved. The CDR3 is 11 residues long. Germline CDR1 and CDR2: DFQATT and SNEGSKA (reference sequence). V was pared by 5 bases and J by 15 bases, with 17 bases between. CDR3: CSARLVGSRFF. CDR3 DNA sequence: TGCAGTGCTCGCCTCGTCGGGTCGCGGTTCTTC.

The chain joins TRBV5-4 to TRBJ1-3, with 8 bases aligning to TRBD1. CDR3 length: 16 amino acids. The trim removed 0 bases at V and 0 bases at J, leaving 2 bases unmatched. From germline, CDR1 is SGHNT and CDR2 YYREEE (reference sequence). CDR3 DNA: TGTGCCAGCAGCTTGGACGGGACAGGCTCTGGAAACACCATATATTTT. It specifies CASSLDGTGSGNTIYF.

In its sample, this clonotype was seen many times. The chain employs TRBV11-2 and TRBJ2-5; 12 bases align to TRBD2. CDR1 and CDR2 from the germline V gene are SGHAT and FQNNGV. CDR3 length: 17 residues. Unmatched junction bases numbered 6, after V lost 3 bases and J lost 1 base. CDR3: CASSLSSGGASQETQYF. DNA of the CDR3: TGTGCCAGCAGCTTGTCTAGCGGGGGGGCAAGCCAAGAGACCCAGTACTTC.

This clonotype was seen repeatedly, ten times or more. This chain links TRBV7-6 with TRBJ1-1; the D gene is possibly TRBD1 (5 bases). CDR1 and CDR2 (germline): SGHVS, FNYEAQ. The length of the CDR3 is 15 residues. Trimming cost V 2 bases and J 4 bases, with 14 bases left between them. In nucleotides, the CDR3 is TGTGCCAGCAGCTTAAACCTCCTGGGGGTCACTGAAGCTTTCTTT. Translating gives CASSLNLLGVTEAFF. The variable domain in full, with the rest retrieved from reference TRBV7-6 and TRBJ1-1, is GAGVSQSPRYKVTKRGQDVALRCDPISGHVSLYWYRQALGQGPEFLTYFNYEAQQDKSGLPNDRFSAERPEGSISTLTIQRTEQRDSAMYRCASSLNLLGVTEAFFGQGTRLTVV.

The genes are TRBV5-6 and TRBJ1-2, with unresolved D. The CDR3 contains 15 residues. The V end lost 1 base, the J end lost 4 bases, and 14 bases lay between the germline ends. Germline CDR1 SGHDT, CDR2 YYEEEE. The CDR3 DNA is TGTGCCAGCAGCTTGTCGGAGGGCTTGACCTATGGCTACACCTTC. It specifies CASSLSEGLTYGYTF. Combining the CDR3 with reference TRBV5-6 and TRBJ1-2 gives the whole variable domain DAGVTQSPTHLIKTRGQQVTLRCSPKSGHDTVSWYQQALGQGPQFIFQYYEEEERQRGNFPDRFSGHQFPNYSSELNVNALLLGDSALYLCASSLSEGLTYGYTFGSGTRLTVV.

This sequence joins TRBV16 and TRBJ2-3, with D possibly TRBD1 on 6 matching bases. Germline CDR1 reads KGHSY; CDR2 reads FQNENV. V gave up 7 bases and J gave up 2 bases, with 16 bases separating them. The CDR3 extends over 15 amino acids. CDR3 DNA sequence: TGTGCCAGCAACGAAATACAGGGTAACACAGATACGCAGTATTTT. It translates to CASNEIQGNTDTQYF.

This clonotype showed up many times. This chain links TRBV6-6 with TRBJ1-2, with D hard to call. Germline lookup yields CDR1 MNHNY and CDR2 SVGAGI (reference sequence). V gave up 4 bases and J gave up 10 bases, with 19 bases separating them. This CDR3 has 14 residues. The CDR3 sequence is CASSSPGSRRYYTF. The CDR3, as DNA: TGTGCCAGCAGTTCCCCGGGCAGCCGTAGATACTACACCTTC.

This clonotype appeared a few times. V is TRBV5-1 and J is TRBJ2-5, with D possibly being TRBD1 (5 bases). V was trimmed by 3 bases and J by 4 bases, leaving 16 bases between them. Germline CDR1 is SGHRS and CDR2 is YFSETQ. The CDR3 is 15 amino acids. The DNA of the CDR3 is TGCGCCAGCAGCTCGCCTTACTCGACAGCAGAGACCCAGTACTTC. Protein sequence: CASSSPYSTAETQYF. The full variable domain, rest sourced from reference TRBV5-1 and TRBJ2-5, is KAGVTQTPRYLIKTRGQQVTLSCSPISGHRSVSWYQQTPGQGLQFLFEYFSETQRNKGNFPGRFSGRQFSNSRSEMNVSTLELGDSALYLCASSSPYSTAETQYFGPGTRLLVL.

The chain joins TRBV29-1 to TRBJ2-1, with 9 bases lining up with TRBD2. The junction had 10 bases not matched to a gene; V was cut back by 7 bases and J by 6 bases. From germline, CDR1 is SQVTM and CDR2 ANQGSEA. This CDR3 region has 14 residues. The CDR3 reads CSAGLAGQFNEQFF. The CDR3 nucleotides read TGCAGCGCGGGGCTAGCGGGGCAATTCAATGAGCAGTTCTTC.

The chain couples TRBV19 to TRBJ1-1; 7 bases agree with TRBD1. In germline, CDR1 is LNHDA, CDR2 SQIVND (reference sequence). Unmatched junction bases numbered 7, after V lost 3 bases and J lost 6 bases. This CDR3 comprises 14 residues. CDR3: CASSITGQSPEAFF. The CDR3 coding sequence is TGTGCCAGTAGTATTACGGGACAGTCCCCTGAAGCTTTCTTT.

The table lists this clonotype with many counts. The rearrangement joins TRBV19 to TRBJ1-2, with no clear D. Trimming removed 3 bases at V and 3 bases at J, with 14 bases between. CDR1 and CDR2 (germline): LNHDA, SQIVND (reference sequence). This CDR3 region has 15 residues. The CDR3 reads CASSINPGRDYGYTF. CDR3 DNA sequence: TGTGCCAGTAGTATCAATCCGGGGAGGGACTATGGCTACACCTTC.

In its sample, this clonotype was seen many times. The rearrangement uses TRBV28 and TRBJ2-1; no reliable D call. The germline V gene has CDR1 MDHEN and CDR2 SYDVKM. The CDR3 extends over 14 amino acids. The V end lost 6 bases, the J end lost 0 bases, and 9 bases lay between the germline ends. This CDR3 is CASRLMSSYNEQFF. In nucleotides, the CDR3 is TGTGCCAGCAGATTAATGAGCTCCTACAATGAGCAGTTCTTC.